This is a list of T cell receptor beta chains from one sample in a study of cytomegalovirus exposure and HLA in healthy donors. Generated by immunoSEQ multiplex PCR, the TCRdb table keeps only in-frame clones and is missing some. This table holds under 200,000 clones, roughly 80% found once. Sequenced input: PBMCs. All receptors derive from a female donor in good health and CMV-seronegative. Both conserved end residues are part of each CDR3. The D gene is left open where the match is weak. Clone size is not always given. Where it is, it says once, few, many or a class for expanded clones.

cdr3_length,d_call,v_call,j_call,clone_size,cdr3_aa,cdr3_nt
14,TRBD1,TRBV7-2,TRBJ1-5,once,CASTEKGAGQPQHF,TGTGCCAGCACCGAGAAGGGGGCGGGTCAGCCCCAGCATTTT
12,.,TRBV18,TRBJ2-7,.,CASNRGLYEQYF,TGTGCCAGCAACAGGGGACTCTACGAGCAGTACTTC
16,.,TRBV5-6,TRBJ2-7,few,CASSSPGQGRFYEQYF,TGTGCCAGCAGCTCCCCAGGGCAGGGGAGATTCTACGAGCAGTACTTC
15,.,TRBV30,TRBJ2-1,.,CAWSVLRSSYNEQFF,TGTGCCTGGAGTGTACTACGGAGCTCCTACAATGAGCAGTTCTTC
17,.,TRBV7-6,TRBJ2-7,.,CASSLAAGRSSYYEQYF,TGTGCCAGCAGCTTGGCAGCCGGCAGGTCGAGCTACTACGAGCAGTACTTC
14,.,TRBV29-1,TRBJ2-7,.,CSVEEGGGPFEQYF,TGCAGCGTTGAAGAGGGGGGGGGCCCTTTCGAGCAGTACTTC
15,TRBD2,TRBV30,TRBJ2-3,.,CAWIKRGGPTDTQYF,TGTGCCTGGATAAAGCGGGGGGGACCCACAGATACGCAGTATTTT
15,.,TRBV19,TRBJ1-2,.,CASSTGMVGYYGYTF,TGTGCCAGTAGTACGGGGATGGTGGGCTACTATGGCTACACCTTC
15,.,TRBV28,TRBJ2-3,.,CASTIGVGGMYTQYF,TGTGCCAGCACCATCGGAGTTGGCGGGATGTATACGCAGTATTTT
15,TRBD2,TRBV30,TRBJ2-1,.,CAWSGLGGGAGEQFF,TGTGCCTGGAGCGGTCTGGGCGGGGGGGCCGGTGAGCAGTTCTTC
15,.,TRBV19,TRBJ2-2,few,CASSIYPFQDGELFF,TGTGCCAGTAGTATCTACCCCTTTCAGGACGGGGAGCTGTTTTTT
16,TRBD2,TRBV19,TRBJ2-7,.,CASSRSPSGLTYEQYF,TGTGCCAGTAGTAGGAGCCCTAGCGGGCTAACCTACGAGCAGTACTTC
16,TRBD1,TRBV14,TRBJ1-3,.,CASSQDLTGAGNTIYF,TGTGCCAGCAGCCAAGATCTTACAGGGGCCGGAAACACCATATATTTT
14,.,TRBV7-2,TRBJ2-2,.,CASSPHQVPGELFF,TGTGCCAGCAGCCCGCACCAGGTTCCCGGGGAGCTGTTTTTT
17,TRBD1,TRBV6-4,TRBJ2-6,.,CASRPTGAPSGANVLTF,TGTGCCAGCAGACCTACAGGGGCTCCCTCTGGGGCCAACGTCCTGACTTTC
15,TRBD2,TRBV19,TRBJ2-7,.,CASSIASGDGYEQYF,TGTGCCAGTAGTATAGCAAGCGGGGACGGCTACGAGCAGTACTTC
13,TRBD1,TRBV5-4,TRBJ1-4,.,CASSLGQGGKLFF,TGTGCCAGCAGCCTCGGACAGGGCGGAAAACTGTTTTTT
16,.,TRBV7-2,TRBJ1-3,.,CASSLAQGLEGNTIYF,TGTGCCAGCAGCTTAGCGCAGGGACTGGAGGGAAACACCATATATTTT
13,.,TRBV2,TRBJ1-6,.,CARQESYNSPLHF,TGTGCCAGACAGGAATCTTATAATTCACCCCTCCACTTT
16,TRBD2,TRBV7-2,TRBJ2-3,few,CASVASGLTSTDTQYF,TGTGCCAGCGTAGCTAGCGGGTTGACTAGCACAGATACGCAGTATTTT
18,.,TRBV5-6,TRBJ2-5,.,CASSLEGAALAPAVEQYF,TGTGCCAGCAGCTTAGAGGGGGCGGCGCTAGCGCCCGCGGTGGAGCAGTACTTC
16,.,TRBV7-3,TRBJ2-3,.,CASSLESPTGTDTQYF,TGTGCCAGCAGCTTAGAAAGCCCTACCGGCACAGATACGCAGTATTTT
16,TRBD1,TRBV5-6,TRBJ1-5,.,CASSLMGTGGFQPQHF,TGTGCCAGCAGCTTAATGGGGACAGGGGGTTTTCAGCCCCAGCATTTT
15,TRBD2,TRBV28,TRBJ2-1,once,CASSFLAGAYNEQFF,TGTGCCAGCAGTTTTCTTGCGGGGGCCTACAATGAGCAGTTCTTC
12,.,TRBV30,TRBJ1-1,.,CAWSVLGTEAFF,TGTGCCTGGAGTGTACTCGGCACTGAAGCTTTCTTT
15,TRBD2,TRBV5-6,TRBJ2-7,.,CASSLGTSGGGEQYF,TGTGCCAGCAGCTTGGGGACTAGCGGGGGGGGCGAGCAGTACTTC
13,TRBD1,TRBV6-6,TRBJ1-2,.,CASTRDRDGGYTF,TGTGCCAGCACCCGGGACAGGGACGGCGGCTACACCTTC
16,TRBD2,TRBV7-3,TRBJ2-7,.,CASSLAGEGPGGEQYF,TGTGCCAGCAGCTTAGCGGGAGAGGGGCCCGGTGGGGAGCAGTACTTC
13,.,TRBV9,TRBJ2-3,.,CASSVDRADTQYF,TGTGCCAGCAGCGTAGACAGGGCAGATACGCAGTATTTT
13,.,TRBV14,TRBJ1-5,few,CASSQQGGGPQHF,TGTGCCAGCAGCCAACAGGGAGGGGGGCCCCAGCATTTT
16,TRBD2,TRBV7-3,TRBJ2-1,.,CASSLWTSGGGNEQFF,TGTGCCAGCAGCCTCTGGACTAGCGGGGGGGGCAATGAGCAGTTCTTC
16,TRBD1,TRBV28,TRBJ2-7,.,CASSLRLGQGAYEQYF,TGTGCCAGCAGTTTAAGGTTGGGACAGGGGGCCTACGAGCAGTACTTC
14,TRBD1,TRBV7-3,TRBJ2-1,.,CASSGDRGRNEQFF,TGTGCCAGCAGCGGAGACAGGGGCAGGAATGAGCAGTTCTTC
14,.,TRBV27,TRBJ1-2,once,CASTRGSGLEGYTF,TGTGCCAGCACCCGAGGCTCAGGGTTGGAAGGCTACACCTTC
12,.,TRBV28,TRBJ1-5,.,CASMEGRQPQHF,TGTGCCAGCATGGAGGGTCGGCAGCCCCAGCATTTT
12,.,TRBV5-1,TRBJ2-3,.,CASSQNTDTQYF,TGCGCCAGCAGCCAGAACACAGATACGCAGTATTTT
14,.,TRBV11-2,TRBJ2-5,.,CASSLYSGEETQYF,TGTGCCAGCAGCTTATATAGCGGCGAAGAGACCCAGTACTTC
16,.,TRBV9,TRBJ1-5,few,CASSEGGADLIEPQHF,TGTGCCAGCAGCGAGGGGGGGGCAGACCTCATCGAACCCCAGCATTTT
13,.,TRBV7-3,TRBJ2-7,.,CASSATGGTEQYF,TGTGCCAGCAGTGCAACGGGGGGCACCGAGCAGTACTTC
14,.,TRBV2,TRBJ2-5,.,CASSVGLFAETQYF,TGTGCCAGCAGTGTTGGACTATTCGCGGAGACCCAGTACTTC
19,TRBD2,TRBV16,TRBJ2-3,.,CASTYIGTSGGGPPDTQYF,TGTGCCAGCACCTACATCGGGACTAGCGGGGGGGGCCCCCCAGATACGCAGTATTTT
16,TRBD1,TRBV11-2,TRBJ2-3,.,CASSLGGTGGTDTQYF,TGTGCCAGCAGCTTAGGGGGGACAGGGGGCACAGATACGCAGTATTTT
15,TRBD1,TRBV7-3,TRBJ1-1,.,CASSSGTGGSAEAFF,TGTGCCAGCAGCTCCGGGACAGGGGGCAGCGCTGAAGCTTTCTTT
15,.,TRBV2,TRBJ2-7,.,CASSLEGAHSYEQYF,TGTGCCAGCAGTTTGGAGGGGGCTCACTCCTACGAGCAGTACTTC
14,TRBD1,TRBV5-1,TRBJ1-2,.,CASSLADRDYGYTF,TGCGCCAGCAGCTTGGCGGACAGGGACTATGGCTACACCTTC
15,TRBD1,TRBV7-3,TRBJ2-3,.,CASSHRKGGADTQYF,TGTGCCAGCAGCCATAGGAAAGGGGGCGCGGATACGCAGTATTTT
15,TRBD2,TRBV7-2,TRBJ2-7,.,CASSLRTSGSYEQYF,TGTGCCAGCAGCTTAAGAACTAGCGGGAGCTACGAGCAGTACTTC
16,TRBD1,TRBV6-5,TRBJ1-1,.,CASSYKDRGMNTEAFF,TGTGCCAGCAGTTATAAGGACAGGGGCATGAACACTGAAGCTTTCTTT